A single sample is the source of the 11 T cell receptor beta chains below, sequenced in a study of cytomegalovirus exposure and HLA in healthy donors. Only in-frame clones appear in the TCRdb table, and some are missing; sequencing was by immunoSEQ multiplex PCR. Among some 270,000 clones listed, 65% to 90% were seen once. The sequenced sample consisted of PBMCs. Receptor source: a woman aged 18-29 years in good health and CMV-seronegative.

This rearrangement joins TRBV7-8 to TRBJ2-7; TRBD1 agrees at 7 bases. Trimming took 4 bases from V and 0 from J; bases not matched to a gene: 6. This CDR3 has 15 amino acids. Germline V gene sequence: CDR1 SGHVS, CDR2 FQNEAQ. CDR3 sequence (DNA): TGTGCCAGCAGCTCCGGGACAGAATTCTCCTACGAGCAGTACTTC. This gives the protein CASSSGTEFSYEQYF.

The chain is built from TRBV10-3 and TRBJ2-7; D gene unclear. The CDR3 spans 14 residues. The V gene's germline CDR1 is ENHRY and CDR2 SYGVKD. Trimming pared 0 bases from V and 9 bases from J, leaving 15 bases between. The CDR3 sequence: CAISESELSPRQYF. The CDR3 DNA reads as TGTGCCATCAGTGAGTCAGAACTGTCGCCAAGGCAGTACTTC.

The CDR3 nucleotides read TGTGCCAGCAGCTTGCCCGGACAGGGTAACACTGAAGCTTTCTTT. Translated: CASSLPGQGNTEAFF. This chain connects TRBV7-9 to TRBJ1-1, with TRBD1 matching over 8 bases. The CDR3 loop spans 15 amino acids. Losses at the gene ends were 3 bases for V and 2 bases for J; bases not matched to a gene: 5. Germline loops: CDR1 SEHNR, CDR2 FQNEAQ (reference sequence).

This clone has more than one count but fewer than ten. The chain employs TRBV4-1 and TRBJ2-7; tentatively, D is TRBD2 (6 bases). The V gene's germline CDR1 is MGHRA and CDR2 YSYEKL. The CDR3 is 14 amino acids. Trimming took off 3 bases at V and 0 bases at J, with 9 bases between the two ends. The CDR3 DNA reads TGCGCCAGCAGCCATGACGGGAGCTCCTACGAGCAGTACTTC. Its protein product is CASSHDGSSYEQYF.

This clone was seen just once. This chain links TRBV2 with TRBJ2-7; TRBD1 matches 12 bases. V shed 6 bases and J 3 bases; nucleotides not matched to a gene: 6. CDR3 length equals 15 residues. Germline-derived CDR1 and CDR2 are SNHLY and FYNNEI. Written as DNA, the CDR3 is TGTGCCAGCAGCGGGACAGGGGGCTCCTACTACGAGCAGTACTTC. Its protein product is CASSGTGGSYYEQYF.

This clone was detected a few times. The chain employs TRBV7-6 and TRBJ2-3; 11 positions agree with TRBD1. The CDR3 loop spans 15 amino acids. CDR1 is SGHVS and CDR2 is FNYEAQ in the germline V gene. The J segment lost 6 bases and the V segment lost 2 bases, leaving 4 bases of the junction unmatched. The CDR3 DNA sequence: TGTGCCAGCAGCTTATCACGGACAGGGGGCGATACGCAGTATTTT. This sequence encodes CASSLSRTGGDTQYF.

Here the CDR3 reads CAMTPRRPGELFF. The CDR3 coding sequence is TGTGCCATGACTCCGCGCCGACCCGGGGAGCTGTTTTTT. The chain couples TRBV10-3 to TRBJ2-2; D uncertain. This CDR3 contains 13 residues. Germline V gene data show CDR1 as ENHRY and CDR2 as SYGVKD. The V gene lost 9 bases and the J gene lost 6 bases, with 14 bases spanning the gap.

The chain recombines TRBV7-6 with TRBJ2-7; 8 bases agree with TRBD2. Trimming took 6 bases from V and 0 from J; bases not matched to a gene: 4. In germline, CDR1 is SGHVS, CDR2 FNYEAQ. This CDR3 region has 14 residues. The CDR3 region has the DNA TGTGCCAGCAGGCCGGGGGGGAGCTCCTACGAGCAGTACTTC. Amino acids: CASRPGGSSYEQYF.

V usage is TRBV6-5 and J usage is TRBJ1-1; 8 bases align to TRBD1. The junction had 11 bases not matched to a gene; V was cut back by 0 bases and J by 11 bases. The CDR3 contains 15 residues. Germline CDR1 MNHEY, CDR2 SVGAGI. CDR3 sequence: CASSYSRVSGGMAFF. In nucleotides, the CDR3 is TGTGCCAGCAGTTACTCGAGAGTATCAGGGGGCATGGCTTTCTTT.

The V call is TRBV7-2, the J call TRBJ2-3, with D tentatively TRBD1 (6 bases). V lost 5 bases, J lost 0 bases, and 12 bases lay in between. The CDR3 extends over 15 amino acids. Germline-derived CDR1 and CDR2 are SGHTA and FQGNSA. The CDR3 bases are TGTGCCAGCAGCACGCGGACAGCTAGCACAGATACGCAGTATTTT. Translated: CASSTRTASTDTQYF.

The J gene is TRBJ2-1, the V gene TRBV4-1; a weak D match, TRBD2 (6 bases). Trimming took 1 base from V and 0 from J, leaving 10 bases between them. Germline CDR1 is MGHRA and CDR2 is YSYEKL. CDR3 size: 16 residues. CDR3 loop: CASSQGIGSSYNEQFF. The CDR3 coding sequence is TGCGCCAGCAGCCAAGGAATCGGGAGCTCCTACAATGAGCAGTTCTTC.